The T cell receptor (beta chain) under discussion was sequenced for a study of T cells after yellow fever vaccination. This CDR3 contains 12 residues. Germline V lookup: CDR1 SEHNR, CDR2 FQNEAQ (reference sequence). Worth noting for this clonotype: A read error may produce the germline difference seen at one junction end.

TCRdb called the 5' RACE reads again in MiXCR, with one record for every CDR3 protein. The profile shows a few hundred thousand distinct CDR3 sequences, roughly 4.3% of them singletons. The chain employs TRBV7-9 and TRBJ1-2; no firm D call. The material sequenced was PBMCs, taken 15 days after the yellow fever booster vaccination. The clonotype was recovered from a man aged 18 to 30 who received the YFV17D yellow fever vaccine. CDR3 DNA: TGTGCCAGCAGCCTAGGGTCCCGCCCAGTCGACTTC. Translation gives CASSLGSRPVDF.